This TCR beta chain was retrieved from a study of shared clonotypes between healthy human individuals. Assay used: immunoSEQ multiplex PCR; TCRdb lists only in-frame clones, some missing. The sample contains approximately 97,000 clones, 67% of which appear only once. Losses at the gene ends were 6 bases for V and 5 bases for J; bases not matched to a gene: 3. CDR1 and CDR2 from the germline V gene are MNHEY and SVGAGI. The CDR3 extends over 12 amino acids. This clonotype was obtained from a man aged 25-45 years in good health. The specimen sequenced was memory CD8+ T cells sorted from blood. The subset: CD45RO+ cells pooled with CCR7-negative TemRA cells. The rearrangement joins TRBV6-5 to TRBJ2-7; 8 bases align to TRBD2. CDR3 residues: CASRRGGDEQYF. CDR3 nucleotides: TGTGCCAGCAGACGGGGGGGGGACGAGCAGTACTTC.